The 8 T cell receptor beta chains presented below share a single source sample, sequenced in a study of blood T cell repertoires in COVID-19. Sequenced by immunoSEQ multiplex PCR; TCRdb stores in-frame clones only, minus some. The table shows around 300,000 clones, with 88% occurring only once. Input material: peripheral blood. Receptors originate from a woman aged 45-65 years with active or convalescent COVID-19.

The chain recombines TRBV30 with TRBJ2-7; D uncertain. This CDR3 contains 11 residues. Germline V CDR1 and CDR2: GTSNPN, SVGIG (reference sequence). The V gene lost 4 bases and the J gene lost 0 bases, with 4 bases spanning the gap. CDR3 bases: TGTGCCTGGACCGTCTCCTACGAGCAGTACTTC. Translation: CAWTVSYEQYF.

CDR3 sequence (DNA): TGTGCCAGCAGTGCTGGGGGACTAAACATTCAGTACTTC. This gives the protein CASSAGGLNIQYF. The chain couples TRBV25-1 to TRBJ2-4; D is perhaps TRBD2 (6 bases). Trimming stripped 4 bases from V and 6 bases from J, with 10 bases between. Germline V CDR1 and CDR2: MGHDK, SYGVNS. There are 13 residues in the CDR3.

The rearrangement links TRBV30 to TRBJ2-1; the match to TRBD1 covers 8 bases. J lost 3 bases, V lost 7 bases, and 8 bases had no gene match. The CDR3 loop spans 14 amino acids. Looked up from germline, CDR1 is GTSNPN and CDR2 is SVGIG (reference sequence). CDR3 residues: CASRGPGVYNEQFF. In nucleotides, the CDR3 is TGTGCCTCCAGGGGGCCTGGGGTCTACAATGAGCAGTTCTTC.

This clone was counted once. This rearrangement joins TRBV7-2 to TRBJ1-3; 7 positions match TRBD1. Germline CDR1 SGHTA, CDR2 FQGNSA. Trimming cost V 6 bases and J 1 base; bases outside gene matches: 3. This CDR3 contains 14 residues. Here the CDR3 reads CASSVTGSGNTIYF. The CDR3 bases are TGTGCCAGCAGTGTGACAGGGTCTGGAAACACCATATATTTT. The full variable domain, with the rest looked up from reference TRBV7-2 and TRBJ1-3, is GAGVSQSPSNKVTEKGKDVELRCDPISGHTALYWYRQSLGQGLEFLIYFQGNSAPDKSGLPSDRFSAERTGGSVSTLTIQRTQQEDSAVYLCASSVTGSGNTIYFGEGSWLTVV.

The rearrangement uses TRBV9 and TRBJ2-7, with 8 bases lining up with TRBD1. This CDR3 region has 15 residues. Germline trimming cut 0 bases from V and 7 bases from J; bases unmatched to any gene: 9. Germline V gene lookup returns CDR1 SGDLS and CDR2 YYNGEE. CDR3 in amino acids: CASSVEWDRSQEQYF. The CDR3 DNA sequence: TGTGCCAGCAGCGTAGAATGGGACAGGTCACAGGAGCAGTACTTC.

This chain connects TRBV27 to TRBJ1-5, with D hard to call. V was cut by 3 bases and J by 9 bases, with 15 bases left in between. Per the germline V gene, CDR1 is MNHEY and CDR2 is SMNVEV (reference sequence). There are 14 residues in the CDR3. As DNA, the CDR3 is TGTGCCAGCAGTTTGTTGACAATCGGTTCGCCCCAGCATTTT. Translating it yields CASSLLTIGSPQHF.

The chain joins TRBV28 to TRBJ2-7; TRBD1 might be the D (5 bases). Germline V gene sequence: CDR1 MDHEN, CDR2 SYDVKM. The CDR3 extends over 14 amino acids. V was clipped by 3 bases and J by 9 bases, with 18 bases between them. The CDR3 DNA reads TGTGCCAGCAGTTTCGTTATCGACAGCCGTGGGCAGTACTTC. Its protein is CASSFVIDSRGQYF. Combining the CDR3 with reference TRBV28 and TRBJ2-7 gives the whole variable domain DVKVTQSSRYLVKRTGEKVFLECVQDMDHENMFWYRQDPGLGLRLIYFSYDVKMKEKGDIPEGYSVSREKKERFSLILESASTNQTSMYLCASSFVIDSRGQYFGPGTRLTVT.

The chain links TRBV13 to TRBJ2-2; D ambiguous. V gave up 6 bases and J gave up 5 bases, with 13 bases separating them. CDR1 is PRHDT, CDR2 FYEKMQ, per germline (reference sequence). The CDR3 covers 14 residues. The CDR3 is CASRPLLRTGELFF. In DNA, the CDR3 is TGTGCCAGCAGGCCCCTATTGCGAACCGGGGAGCTGTTTTTT.